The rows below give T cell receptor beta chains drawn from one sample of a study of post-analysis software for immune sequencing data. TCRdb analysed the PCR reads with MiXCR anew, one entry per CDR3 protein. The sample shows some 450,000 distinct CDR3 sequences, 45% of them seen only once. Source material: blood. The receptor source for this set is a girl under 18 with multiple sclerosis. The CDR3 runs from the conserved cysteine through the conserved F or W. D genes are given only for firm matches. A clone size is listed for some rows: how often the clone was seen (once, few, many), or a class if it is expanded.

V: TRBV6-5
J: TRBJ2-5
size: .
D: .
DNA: TGTGCCAGCAGTTACTGGACGGAATCCCAAGAGACCCAGTACTTC
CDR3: CASSYWTESQETQYF

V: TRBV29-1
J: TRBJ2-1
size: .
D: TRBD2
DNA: TGCAGCGCCTCCTGGGCTAGCGGGAGGGCGAGCTCCTACAATGAGCAGTTCTTC
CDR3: CSASWASGRASSYNEQFF

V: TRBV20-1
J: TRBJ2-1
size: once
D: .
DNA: TGCAGTGCTAGGGACGACAGGATCAATGAGCAGTTCTTC
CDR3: CSARDDRINEQFF

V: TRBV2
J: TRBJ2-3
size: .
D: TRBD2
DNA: TGTGCCAGCGGGGGGACTAGCGGGAGTCCAGATACGCAGTATTTT
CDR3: CASGGTSGSPDTQYF

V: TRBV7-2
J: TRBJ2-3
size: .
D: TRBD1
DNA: TGTGCCAGCAGGCCCGGCGCCGGACAGGGGGTTACCTATGGCACAGATACGCAGTATTTT
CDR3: CASRPGAGQGVTYGTDTQYF

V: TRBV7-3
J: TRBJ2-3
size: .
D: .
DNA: TGTGCCAGCAGCTTGGGGGCTAGCGGTTACACAGATACGCAGTATTTT
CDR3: CASSLGASGYTDTQYF

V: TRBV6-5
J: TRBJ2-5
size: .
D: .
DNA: TGTGCCAGCAGCCCGTATAAAGGCCAAGAGACCCAGTACTTC
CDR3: CASSPYKGQETQYF

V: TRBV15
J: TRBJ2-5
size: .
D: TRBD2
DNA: TGTGCCACCAACAGAGATCCCTCCCCTAGCGGGAGCTGGGAGACCCAGTACTTC
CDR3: CATNRDPSPSGSWETQYF

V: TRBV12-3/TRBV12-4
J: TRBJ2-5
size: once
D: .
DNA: TGTGCCAGCAGTTTATTCGGTCAGCAGACCCAGTACTTC
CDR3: CASSLFGQQTQYF

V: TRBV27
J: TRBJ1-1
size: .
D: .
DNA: TGTGCCAGCAGTTGGGGGGAAAACACTGAAGCTTTCTTT
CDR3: CASSWGENTEAFF

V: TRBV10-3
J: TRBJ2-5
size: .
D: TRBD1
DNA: TGTGCCATCAGTCCCCGACAGGGCGGTGGCGAGACCCAGTACTTC
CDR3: CAISPRQGGGETQYF

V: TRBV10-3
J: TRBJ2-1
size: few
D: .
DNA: TGTGCCATCAATGACAGGTGGCGGACCCACAATGAGCAGTTCTTC
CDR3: CAINDRWRTHNEQFF

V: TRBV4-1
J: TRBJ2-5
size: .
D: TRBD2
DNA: TGCGCCAGCAGCCAGGACCGTAGCGGGAGCCAAGAGACCCAGTACTTC
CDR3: CASSQDRSGSQETQYF

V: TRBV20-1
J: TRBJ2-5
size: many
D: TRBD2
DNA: TGCAGTGCTAGATCCGGGACTAGCGGGAGGGGGAAGACCCAGTACTTC
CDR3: CSARSGTSGRGKTQYF

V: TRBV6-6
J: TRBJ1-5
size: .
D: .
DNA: TGTGCCAGCAGTTACGGCAGGGGAGTTGATCAGCCCCAGCATTTT
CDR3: CASSYGRGVDQPQHF

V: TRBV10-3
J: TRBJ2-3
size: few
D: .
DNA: TGTGCCATCAGTGAGCGCCTCACAGATACGCAGTATTTT
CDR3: CAISERLTDTQYF

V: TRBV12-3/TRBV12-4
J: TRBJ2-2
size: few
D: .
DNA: TGTGCCATTCGGCATACGAACACCGGGGAGCTGTTTTTT
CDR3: CAIRHTNTGELFF

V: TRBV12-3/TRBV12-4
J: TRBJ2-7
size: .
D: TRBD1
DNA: TGTGCCAGCAGTCGACAGGGGGTTCAATACGAGCAGTACTTC
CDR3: CASSRQGVQYEQYF

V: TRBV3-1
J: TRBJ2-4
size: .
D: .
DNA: TGTGCCAGCAGCCCGGATACGGGCTTGGACATTCAGTACTTC
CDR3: CASSPDTGLDIQYF

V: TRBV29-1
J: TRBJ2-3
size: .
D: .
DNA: TGCAGCGCCTCCGGCAGGCGGGAAAGGGGGGCAGATACGCAGTATTTT
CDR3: CSASGRRERGADTQYF

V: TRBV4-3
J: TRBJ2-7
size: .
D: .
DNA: TGCGCCAGCAGCCAAGAAGTAGCGGACTACGAGCAGTACTTC
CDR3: CASSQEVADYEQYF

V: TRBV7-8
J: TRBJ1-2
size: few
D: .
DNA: TGTGCCAGCAGCTTAGGGGGGGACAACTATGGCTACACCTTC
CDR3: CASSLGGDNYGYTF